The present entry profiles one T cell receptor (beta chain) with its context. Some clones are missing from TCRdb's copy, which holds only in-frame ones; the method was immunoSEQ multiplex PCR. The table has about 99,000 clones, around 84% seen once. This sample is drawn from a study of blood T cell repertoires in COVID-19. Study summary: T cells, B-cell-depleted T cells, or PBMCs provided the cDNA or gDNA that served as material.

There are 15 residues in the CDR3. The V end was cut by 2 bases, the J end by 0 bases, with 10 bases between. Per germline, CDR1 KGHSH and CDR2 LQKENI. Material for sequencing was peripheral blood. This chain joins TRBV18 and TRBJ2-5, with D uncertain. The source of this sequence is an older woman in a cohort sampled during active or convalescent COVID-19. Written as DNA, the CDR3 is TGTGCCAGCTCACCAATGCCCGGGTACCAAGAGACCCAGTACTTC. Amino acids: CASSPMPGYQETQYF.